This T cell receptor beta chain derives from a study of T cells in Graves' hyperthyroidism and ophthalmopathy. Trimming left V 6 bases short and J 0 bases short, with 15 bases between. Germline V lookup: CDR1 DFQATT, CDR2 SNEGSKA (reference sequence). This CDR3 spans 15 amino acids. Broader study findings: Ophthalmopathy and stable hyperthyroidism were separated by a 13 V-J model.

Points on this clonotype: Its cognate antigen is unknown.

Template material for amplifying TCR beta CDR3 regions consisted of RNA transcripts. When the TCR CDR3 underwent first-round RT-PCR, the HTBI primer set was used. MiXCR was run by TCRdb on the multiplex PCR reads, yielding one entry per CDR3 protein. The table shows about 560,000 distinct CDR3 sequences, with 40% to 55% occurring only once. In patients aged 18 to 65, hyperthyroidism was newly diagnosed, with duration under 2 months. V is TRBV20-1 and J is TRBJ1-5; D is undetermined. This receptor was obtained from a young woman with Graves' hyperthyroidism. The source material was peripheral blood or thyroid tissue (not recorded which). In DNA form, the CDR3 reads TGCAGTGCCGAGGACGTTAGAGATAGCAATCAGCCCCAGCATTTT. Translation gives CSAEDVRDSNQPQHF.